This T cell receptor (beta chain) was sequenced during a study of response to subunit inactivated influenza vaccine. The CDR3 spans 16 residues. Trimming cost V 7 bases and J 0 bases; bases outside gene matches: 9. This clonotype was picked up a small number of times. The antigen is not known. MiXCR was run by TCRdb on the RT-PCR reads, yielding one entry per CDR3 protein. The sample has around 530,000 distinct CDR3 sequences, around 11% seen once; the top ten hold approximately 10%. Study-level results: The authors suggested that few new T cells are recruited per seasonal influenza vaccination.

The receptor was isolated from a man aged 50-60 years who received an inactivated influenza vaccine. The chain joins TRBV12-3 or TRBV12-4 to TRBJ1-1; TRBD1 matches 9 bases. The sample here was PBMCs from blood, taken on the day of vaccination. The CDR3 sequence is CASTQGTGLMNTEAFF. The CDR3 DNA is TGTGCCAGCACCCAAGGGACAGGGCTTATGAACACTGAAGCTTTCTTT.